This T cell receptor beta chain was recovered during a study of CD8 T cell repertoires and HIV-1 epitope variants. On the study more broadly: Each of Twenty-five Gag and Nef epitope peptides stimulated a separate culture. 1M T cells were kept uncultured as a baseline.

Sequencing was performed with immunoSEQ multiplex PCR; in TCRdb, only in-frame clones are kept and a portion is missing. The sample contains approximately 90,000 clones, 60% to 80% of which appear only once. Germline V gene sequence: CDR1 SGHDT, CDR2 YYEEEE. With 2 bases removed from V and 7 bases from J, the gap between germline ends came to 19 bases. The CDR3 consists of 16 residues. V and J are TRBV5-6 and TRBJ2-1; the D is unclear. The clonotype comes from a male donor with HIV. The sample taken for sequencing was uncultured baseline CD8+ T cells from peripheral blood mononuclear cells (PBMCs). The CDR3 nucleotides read TGTGCCAGCAGCTTTCCTGGGCCAGTAAGGTTAAATGAGCAGTTCTTC. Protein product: CASSFPGPVRLNEQFF.